This T cell receptor beta chain was recorded in a study of glioma-infiltrating T cells after dendritic cell vaccination. V lost 6 bases and J lost 2; bases outside the gene matches: 5. The CDR3 is 14 amino acids. CDR1 and CDR2 from the germline V gene are SEHNR and FQNEAQ (reference sequence). Generated by immunoSEQ multiplex PCR, the TCRdb table keeps only in-frame clones and is missing some. Counted here are 85,000 to 100,000 clones, 85% occurring once; the ten biggest clones make up roughly 8.4%. This sample's time point: after dendritic cell vaccination, including at tumor progression/relapse. Selection required adequate fresh-frozen tumor tissue plus more than two years' survival data.

The sequencing here drew on blood, taken after dendritic cell vaccination. The chain is built from TRBV7-9 and TRBJ2-3, with 7 bases lining up with TRBD2. The origin of this receptor is a human donor with glioblastoma. CDR3 residues: CASRTGTNTDTQYF. The CDR3 DNA reads TGTGCCAGCAGAACCGGGACTAACACAGATACGCAGTATTTT.